These T cell receptor beta chains were read from a single sample in a study. MiXCR, applied by TCRdb to the 5' RACE reads, yields one record per CDR3 protein. The profile shows about 64,000 distinct CDR3 sequences, approximately 23% of them singletons. The sequenced material came from memory CD4+ T cells sorted from a lymph node. Source of these receptors: a female donor with breast cancer. Each CDR3 is given with its conserved first and last residue. A D gene is named only where the DNA matches it firmly. Some rows have no size entry. The others give once, few or many, or a class for an expanded clone.

clone_size: many
j_call: TRBJ2-7
v_call: TRBV29-1
d_call: .
cdr3_nt: TGCAGCGTTAAGGACGGCACCTACGAGCAGTACTTC
cdr3_aa: CSVKDGTYEQYF

clone_size: .
j_call: TRBJ2-3
v_call: TRBV7-2
d_call: .
cdr3_nt: TGTGCCAGCAGCCCATCCCCGGGACTCCCTAGCACAGATACGCAGTATTTT
cdr3_aa: CASSPSPGLPSTDTQYF

clone_size: .
j_call: TRBJ2-7
v_call: TRBV5-1
d_call: .
cdr3_nt: TGCGCCAGCAGCTCGGACCGCCGGGACTCCCCTTTC
cdr3_aa: CASSSDRRDSPF

clone_size: .
j_call: TRBJ1-1
v_call: TRBV5-1
d_call: .
cdr3_nt: TGCGCCAGCAGCTCTCAGGACCTGGGCACTGAAGCTTTCTTT
cdr3_aa: CASSSQDLGTEAFF

clone_size: .
j_call: TRBJ2-6
v_call: TRBV11-2
d_call: .
cdr3_nt: TGTGCCAGCAGCTTTAAAACCGGGGCCAACGTCCTGACTTTC
cdr3_aa: CASSFKTGANVLTF

clone_size: .
j_call: TRBJ2-3
v_call: TRBV14
d_call: .
cdr3_nt: TGTGCCAGCAGCCAAGGCGGACAGAAAGGAGATACGCAGTATTTT
cdr3_aa: CASSQGGQKGDTQYF

clone_size: few
j_call: TRBJ1-1
v_call: TRBV29-1
d_call: .
cdr3_nt: TGCAGCGTTGAAGTCGGTAGAGAAGCTTTCTTT
cdr3_aa: CSVEVGREAFF

clone_size: .
j_call: TRBJ2-4
v_call: TRBV7-2
d_call: .
cdr3_nt: TGTGCCAGCAGCTTAGGAAAGGGTGGCAAGAACATTCAGTACTTC
cdr3_aa: CASSLGKGGKNIQYF

clone_size: .
j_call: TRBJ2-4
v_call: TRBV28
d_call: TRBD2
cdr3_nt: TGTGCCAGTCGGGGGGTAGAAAACATTCAGTACTTC
cdr3_aa: CASRGVENIQYF

clone_size: .
j_call: TRBJ2-7
v_call: TRBV20-1
d_call: .
cdr3_nt: TGCAGTGCTAGAATGCCGGGTGGTACCGACTCCTACGAGCAGTACTTC
cdr3_aa: CSARMPGGTDSYEQYF

clone_size: many
j_call: TRBJ1-6
v_call: TRBV5-1
d_call: .
cdr3_nt: TGCGCCAGCAGCTTGTCCGCGGCTTCACCCCTCCACTTT
cdr3_aa: CASSLSAASPLHF

clone_size: few
j_call: TRBJ2-7
v_call: TRBV7-8
d_call: TRBD1
cdr3_nt: TGTGCCAGCAGCAGCCGGACAGGGGGTTACTCCTACGAGCAGTACTTC
cdr3_aa: CASSSRTGGYSYEQYF

clone_size: few
j_call: TRBJ1-1
v_call: TRBV3-1
d_call: .
cdr3_nt: TGTGCCAGCAGCCGCGACGGCAAACCCACTGAAGCTTTCTTT
cdr3_aa: CASSRDGKPTEAFF

clone_size: few
j_call: TRBJ1-6
v_call: TRBV7-9
d_call: TRBD1
cdr3_nt: TGTGCCAGCAGCTTACGGGACAGATTTTCACCCCTCCACTTT
cdr3_aa: CASSLRDRFSPLHF

clone_size: .
j_call: TRBJ2-3
v_call: TRBV11-2
d_call: .
cdr3_nt: TGTGCCAGCAGCTTGGTAGATGCTGTCTCCGATACGCAGTATTTT
cdr3_aa: CASSLVDAVSDTQYF

clone_size: few
j_call: TRBJ2-3
v_call: TRBV12-2
d_call: .
cdr3_nt: TGTGCAAGTCGCTTAGAAGGGACTCCCACCCCCACAGATACGCAGTATTTT
cdr3_aa: CASRLEGTPTPTDTQYF

clone_size: few
j_call: TRBJ2-1
v_call: TRBV4-1
d_call: TRBD2
cdr3_nt: TGCGCCAGCAGCCCGCGTAGACTAGCGGGAAATGAGCAGTTCTTC
cdr3_aa: CASSPRRLAGNEQFF